These 9 T cell receptor beta chains came from one sample sequenced in a study of cytomegalovirus exposure and HLA in healthy donors. The primer mix had 60 Vbeta and 13 Jbeta primers. Produced via immunoSEQ multiplex PCR; TCRdb's table is partial and in-frame only. The sample consists of about 160,000 clones, around 79% of them appearing once. Sequenced: PBMCs. These receptors all come from a man aged 40-55 years in good health and CMV-seronegative.

The gene calls are TRBV5-1 and TRBJ1-2; 9 bases match TRBD1. Germline V gives CDR1 SGHRS, CDR2 YFSETQ. The CDR3 is 13 residues long. Unmatched junction bases numbered 3, after V lost 4 bases and J lost 5 bases. CDR3: CASSTGQGYGYTF. In nucleotides, the CDR3 is TGCGCCAGCAGCACTGGACAGGGGTATGGCTACACCTTC.

The V call is TRBV6-5, the J call TRBJ1-3; D may be TRBD1 (6 bases). V was shortened by 5 bases and J by 0 bases, with 11 bases between the two germline ends. This CDR3 is 15 amino acids long. The germline V gene has CDR1 MNHEY and CDR2 SVGAGI. The CDR3 region has the DNA TGTGCCAGCAGTGGGACAAGAAGCTCTGGAAACACCATATATTTT. Protein: CASSGTRSSGNTIYF.

Written as DNA, the CDR3 is TGTGCCAGCAGCTTAAAGGGACTCGGCGAGCAGTACTTC. Protein product: CASSLKGLGEQYF. The chain couples TRBV11-2 to TRBJ2-7, with a tentative D call TRBD2 (6 bases). Trimming stripped 2 bases from V and 6 bases from J, with 11 bases between. The germline CDR1 and CDR2 sequences are SGHAT and FQNNGV. The CDR3 runs to 13 residues.

This rearrangement joins TRBV7-2 to TRBJ2-4; 7 nucleotides match TRBD1. This CDR3 contains 20 residues. CDR1 SGHTA and CDR2 FQGNSA come from the germline V gene. V lost 0 bases and J lost 1; bases outside the gene matches: 15. The CDR3 bases are TGTGCCAGCAGCTTAGCGTTTGAGACAGGGTGGGTTGGGGCCAAAAACATTCAGTACTTC. Its protein product is CASSLAFETGWVGAKNIQYF.

Here the CDR3 DNA reads TGTGCCAGCAGCTTTCAACAGGGTTATCAGCCCCAGCATTTT. It translates to CASSFQQGYQPQHF. This chain links TRBV7-2 with TRBJ1-5; possible D gene TRBD1, 6 bases. V lost 3 bases to trimming and J lost 5 bases, with 11 bases between them. Germline CDR1 and CDR2: SGHTA and FQGNSA. This CDR3 has 14 residues.

The rearrangement joins TRBV4-1 to TRBJ1-1; D may be TRBD1 (6 bases). This CDR3 is 14 amino acids long. The V gene's germline CDR1 is MGHRA and CDR2 YSYEKL. V dropped 0 bases and J dropped 8 bases, with 13 bases sitting between them. The CDR3 reads CASSQEPGGTEAFF. The CDR3 DNA reads TGCGCCAGCAGCCAAGAACCGGGGGGCACCGAAGCTTTCTTT.

The chain is built from TRBV7-2 and TRBJ2-2; D call uncertain. Germline CDR1 is SGHTA and CDR2 is FQGNSA. Trimming took 2 bases from V and 1 from J, leaving 8 bases between them. The CDR3 length is 15 residues. CDR3 in amino acids: CASSLLSQNTGELFF. Here the CDR3 DNA reads TGTGCCAGCAGCTTACTGTCACAGAACACCGGGGAGCTGTTTTTT.

The J gene is TRBJ2-1, the V gene TRBV7-8; D may be TRBD2 (5 bases). Germline V gene sequence: CDR1 SGHVS, CDR2 FQNEAQ. With 3 bases removed from V and 2 bases from J, the gap between germline ends came to 11 bases. CDR3 length: 15 amino acids. The CDR3 DNA reads TGTGCCAGCAGCTTCTTAGCGCTCCCCTACAATGAGCAGTTCTTC. This gives the protein CASSFLALPYNEQFF. Combining the CDR3 with reference TRBV7-8 and TRBJ2-1 gives the whole variable domain GAGVSQSPRYKVAKRGQDVALRCDPISGHVSLFWYQQALGQGPEFLTYFQNEAQLDKSGLPSDRFFAERPEGSVSTLKIQRTQQEDSAVYLCASSFLALPYNEQFFGPGTRLTVL.

The chain is built from TRBV29-1 and TRBJ2-2; TRBD1 agrees at 10 bases. Germline V gives CDR1 SQVTM, CDR2 ANQGSEA. Trimming at V came to 6 bases and at J to 7 bases, leaving 5 bases not matched to a gene. The CDR3 totals 13 residues. The CDR3 loop is CSVGDRGVGELFF. In DNA, the CDR3 is TGCAGCGTGGGGGACAGGGGAGTCGGGGAGCTGTTTTTT.